Below, 5 T cell receptor beta chains from the same sample are listed, as sequenced in a study of spatial heterogeneity in lung cancer. TCRdb re-called the 5' RACE reads through MiXCR, storing one row per CDR3 protein. The sample has under 150,000 distinct CDR3 sequences; 9% to 15% are singletons. Time point here: blood at routine non-recurrence follow-up after resection. From tumor, nontumor lung or frozen PBMC, whole RNA was taken unsorted for sequencing. The sample in question was PBMCs, obtained at follow-up. These receptors all come from a male donor with early-stage non-small cell lung cancer.

This clonotype was counted at least ten times. V and J are TRBV28 and TRBJ1-2; TRBD1 matches at 7 bases. CDR1 is MDHEN and CDR2 is SYDVKM in the germline V gene. The V gene end was trimmed by 4 bases and the J gene end by 1 base; junction bases not matched to a gene: 9. The CDR3 consists of 16 residues. CDR3 region: CASSYPGQILNYGYTF. Here the CDR3 DNA reads TGTGCCAGCAGTTACCCGGGACAGATACTTAACTATGGCTACACCTTC.

This clonotype was seen repeatedly, ten times or more. The chain has TRBV5-1 and TRBJ2-7; tentative D call: TRBD1 (6 bases). CDR1 and CDR2 (germline): SGHRS, YFSETQ. Trimming shortened V by 4 bases and J by 2 bases, and 13 bases separated the two germline ends. The CDR3 is 14 amino acids. The CDR3 bases are TGCGCCAGCAGCACACGACAGGAAGCCTACGAGCAGTACTTC. Residues: CASSTRQEAYEQYF. Using reference TRBV5-1 and TRBJ2-7 for the parts outside the CDR3, the full variable domain is KAGVTQTPRYLIKTRGQQVTLSCSPISGHRSVSWYQQTPGQGLQFLFEYFSETQRNKGNFPGRFSGRQFSNSRSEMNVSTLELGDSALYLCASSTRQEAYEQYFGPGTRLTVT.

This clonotype was seen more than once but under ten times. This chain uses TRBV20-1 with TRBJ1-1; TRBD1 matches 8 bases. The J segment lost 3 bases and the V segment lost 4 bases, leaving 1 base of the junction unmatched. The CDR3 loop spans 12 amino acids. The germline gives CDR1 DFQATT, CDR2 SNEGSKA (reference sequence). The CDR3 coding sequence is TGCAGTGCTACGGACAGGGACACTGAAGCTTTCTTT. Amino acids: CSATDRDTEAFF.

The rearrangement links TRBV28 to TRBJ2-7, with D tentatively TRBD2 (7 bases). This CDR3 is built from 15 residues. CDR1 is MDHEN and CDR2 is SYDVKM in the germline V gene. Between the trimmed V and J ends, which lost 5 bases and 4 bases, there was a span of 18 bases. In nucleotides, the CDR3 is TGTGCCAGCAGTACACCAGGGGAGGGACCTTACGAGCAGTACTTC. It encodes CASSTPGEGPYEQYF.

This clonotype has ten or more counts. The chain combines TRBV4-2 with TRBJ2-6; either TRBD1 or TRBD2 may supply D (7 bases each). CDR1 LGHNA and CDR2 YNFKEQ come from the germline V gene. This CDR3 region has 18 residues. The V end lost 3 bases, the J end lost 0 bases, and 15 bases lay between the germline ends. CDR3 sequence reads: CASSHGRGLVSGANVLTF. The CDR3 nucleotides read TGTGCCAGCAGCCATGGGAGGGGGCTCGTCTCTGGGGCCAACGTCCTGACTTTC.